What follows describes a single TCR beta chain. This entry belongs to a study of technical replicates of blood from a handful of donors. Clones were read by immunoSEQ multiplex PCR, and TCRdb kept only the in-frame ones, dropping some. The sample lists 74,000 or so clones; approximately 93% were seen once. Germline V gene sequence: CDR1 MNHEY, CDR2 SMNVEV (reference sequence). The CDR3 has 12 amino acids. Trimming removed 3 bases at V and 4 bases at J, with 7 bases between. The sample taken for sequencing was T cells isolated from PBMCs. The J gene is TRBJ2-7, the V gene TRBV27; tentatively, D is TRBD2 (6 bases). This clonotype was obtained from a human donor in good health. CDR3 bases: TGTGCCAGCAGTTTCGCGGGGTACGAGCAGTACTTC. Encoded protein: CASSFAGYEQYF.